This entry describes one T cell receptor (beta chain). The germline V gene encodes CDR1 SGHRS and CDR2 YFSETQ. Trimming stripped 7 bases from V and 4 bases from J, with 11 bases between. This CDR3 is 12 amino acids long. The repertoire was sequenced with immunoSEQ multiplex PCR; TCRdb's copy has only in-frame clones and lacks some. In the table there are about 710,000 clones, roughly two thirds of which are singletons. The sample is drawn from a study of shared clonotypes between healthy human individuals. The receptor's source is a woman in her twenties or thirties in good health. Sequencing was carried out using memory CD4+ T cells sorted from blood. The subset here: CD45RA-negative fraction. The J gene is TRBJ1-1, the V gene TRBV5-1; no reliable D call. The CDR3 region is CASFYEGTEAFF. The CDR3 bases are TGCGCCAGCTTTTATGAGGGCACTGAAGCTTTCTTT.